This T cell receptor beta chain was identified in a study (dated by TCRdb to about 2015). Context from the whole study: The study tested whether tumor-infiltrating Tregs in breast cancer are recruited from blood Tregs or converted in situ from other CD4+ T cell subsets.

Full-length TCR variable regions were amplified by 5' RACE PCR with constant-region reverse primers, followed by semi-nested PCR with Nested Universal Primer A. The ReliaPrep RNA Cell Miniprep System was used to extract total RNA, which was then reverse transcribed into 5'RACE-ready cDNA with the SMARTer RACE 5'/3' Kit. Full-length TCR alpha and beta libraries were barcoded with multiplex adaptors and sequenced on an Illumina MiSeq. The authors' analysis ran thus. For each of nine subset-tissue groups, sequencing data from the five patients were combined, and the groups were compared by unsupervised clustering of TCR gene usage. The Morisita-Horn index was used to calculate repertoire similarity, with shared sequences weighted by how much each contributed to each repertoire. TCRdb cleaned the public reads at Q25 with fastp, built clones with MiXCR and kept in-frame beta chains. Records with the same CDR3 protein are collapsed into one entry carrying the most frequent genes and DNA. The V and J calls and clone size are TCRdb's, not the authors'. The table for this sample lists 9,500 to 15,000 distinct CDR3 sequences; 51% of them were counted only once. Around 11% of the sample lies in the top ten.

The study at large found these results: Tumor memory CD4+ T cell TCR gene usage clustered with blood and lymph node memory CD4+ cells and lymph node naive CD4+ cells. Rather than covering whole repertoires, validation in the larger cohort was restricted to a single TCR beta V-J rearrangement. The TCR alpha and beta sequences of tumor-infiltrating Tregs showed the greatest overlap with tumor naive CD4+ T cells, followed by blood naive CD4+ T cells.

In regard to this clonotype: Its antigen specificity is not known. No quality values exist for individual bases; no much larger clone is one base distant.

Ends trimmed: V by 4 bases, J by 14 bases; bases unmatched to a gene: 10. The germline V gene gives CDR1 as MGHDK and CDR2 as SYGVNS. The CDR3 spans 14 residues, from the cysteine through the phenylalanine. The read is trimmed to its CDR3 DNA, 42 bases read in frame from base 1. Cells that were CD4+CD25+CD127-/low were the ones isolated as Tregs. Tregs, naive and memory CD4+ T cells from tumor, blood and ipsilateral draining lymph nodes of about five breast cancer patients underwent full-length TCR alpha and beta sequencing. Tumor tissue and lymph nodes from ipsilateral axillary dissection were perfused with PBS, minced and digested with collagenase I and hyaluronidase. FACS confirmed that the sorted cell populations were more than 90% pure.

This TCR was recovered from a female donor with breast cancer. The chain is assembled from TRBV25-1 and TRBJ2-1, with 11 bases aligning to TRBD1. Sequences were obtained from tumor-infiltrating Tregs sorted from the breast tumor. The DNA sequence is as follows: TGTGCCAGCAGTGCGGGGGACAGGGGGACCCGAGAGTTCTTC. Translated, it reads CASSAGDRGTREFF.